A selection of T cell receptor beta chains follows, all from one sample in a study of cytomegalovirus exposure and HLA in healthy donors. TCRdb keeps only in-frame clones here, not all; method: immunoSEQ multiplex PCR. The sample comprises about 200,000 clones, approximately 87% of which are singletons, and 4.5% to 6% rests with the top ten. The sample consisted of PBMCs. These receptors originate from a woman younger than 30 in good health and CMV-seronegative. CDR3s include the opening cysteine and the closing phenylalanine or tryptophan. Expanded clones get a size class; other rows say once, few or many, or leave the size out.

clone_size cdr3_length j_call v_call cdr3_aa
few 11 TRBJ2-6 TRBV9 CASSVASDLTF
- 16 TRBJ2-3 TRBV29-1 CSVEFGLAVATDTQYF
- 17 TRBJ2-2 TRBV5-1 CASSLEPRTGGTGELFF
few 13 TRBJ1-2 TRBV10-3 CAIRSTANYGYTF
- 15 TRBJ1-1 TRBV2 CASGRVKGPNTEAFF
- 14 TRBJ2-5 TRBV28 CASSLTSRGGTQYF
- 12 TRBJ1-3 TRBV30 CAWRPLRGTIYF
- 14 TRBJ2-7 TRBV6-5 CASSYWMATYEQYF
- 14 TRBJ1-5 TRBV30 CAWSPGTENQPQHF
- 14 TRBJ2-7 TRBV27 CASSLSPVSYEQYF
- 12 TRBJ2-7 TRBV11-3 CASSLPGGEQYF
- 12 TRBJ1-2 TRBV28 CASSSRGGWDTF
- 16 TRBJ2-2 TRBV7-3 CASSPYPTANTGELFF
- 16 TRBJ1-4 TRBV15 CATSREIPTTNEKLFF
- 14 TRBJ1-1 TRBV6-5 CASSRTGMNTEAFF
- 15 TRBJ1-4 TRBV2 CASSSRTVTNEKLFF
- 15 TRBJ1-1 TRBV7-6 CASSPGTHQGTEAFF
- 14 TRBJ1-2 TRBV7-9 CASSPSPWDRPYTF
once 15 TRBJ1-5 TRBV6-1 CASSEVRVSNQPQHF
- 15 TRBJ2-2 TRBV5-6 CASSFRTGNTGELFF
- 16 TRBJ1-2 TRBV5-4 CASSLIGQGDDYGYTF
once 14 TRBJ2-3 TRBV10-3 CAINGGTFPDTQYF
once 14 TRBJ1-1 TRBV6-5 CASRLGDMNTEAFF
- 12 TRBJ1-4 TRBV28 CASFSRNEKLFF
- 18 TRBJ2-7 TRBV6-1 CASSDRLQAGGIGYEQYF
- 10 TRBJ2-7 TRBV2 CASLNGEQYF
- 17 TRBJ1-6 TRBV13 CASSLRQGGSYNSPLHF
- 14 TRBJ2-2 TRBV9 CASSVALPTGELFF
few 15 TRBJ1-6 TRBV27 CASTSPQGSNSPLHF
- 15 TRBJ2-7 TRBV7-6 CASSLGMIQGSEQYF
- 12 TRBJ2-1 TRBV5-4 CASSNDRNEQFF
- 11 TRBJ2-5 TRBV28 CASRSQETQYF
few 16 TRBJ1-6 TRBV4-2 CASSQPRGVGDSPLHF
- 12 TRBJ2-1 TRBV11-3 CASSRGDNEQFF
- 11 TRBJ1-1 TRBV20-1 CSAKSGAEAFF
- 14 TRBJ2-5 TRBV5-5 CASSLLQGGETQYF
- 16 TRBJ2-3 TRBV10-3 CAISESGGGATDTQYF
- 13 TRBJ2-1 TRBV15 CATSRKLVNEQFF
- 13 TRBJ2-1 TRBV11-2 CASSSDRVGEQFF
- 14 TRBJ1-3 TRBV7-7 CASSRQGARNTIYF
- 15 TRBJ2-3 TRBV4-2 CASSQATSGRDTQYF
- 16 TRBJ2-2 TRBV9 CASSRRVAGPTGELFF
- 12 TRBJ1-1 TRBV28 CASTSGQSGAFF